Listed here are 23 T cell receptor beta chains from one sample, sequenced in a study of response to subunit inactivated influenza vaccine. One entry per CDR3 protein, called by TCRdb with MiXCR from the RT-PCR reads. The profile shows 450,000 to 600,000 distinct CDR3 sequences, approximately 7.3% of them singletons. The sequences come from PBMCs from blood, collected 23 to 25 months after vaccination. Source of these receptors: a man aged 50-75 years who received an inactivated influenza vaccine.

The V gene is TRBV7-8, the J gene TRBJ2-1, with D perhaps matching TRBD2 (7 bases). Germline V gene sequence: CDR1 SGHVS, CDR2 FQNEAQ. This CDR3 region has 14 residues. Trimming removed 3 bases at V and 9 bases at J, with 15 bases between. This CDR3 reads CASSFGGGAFEQFF. The CDR3, as DNA: TGTGCCAGCAGCTTTGGTGGGGGGGCCTTTGAGCAGTTCTTC.

This clonotype has a handful of counts. The chain recombines TRBV7-2 with TRBJ2-3, with 9 bases matching TRBD2. The junction had 5 bases not matched to a gene; V was cut back by 4 bases and J by 9 bases. CDR1 SGHTA and CDR2 FQGNSA come from the germline V gene. This CDR3 spans 13 amino acids. This CDR3 reads CASSSAGTSTQYF. CDR3 nucleotide sequence: TGTGCCAGCAGCTCCGCCGGGACTAGCACGCAGTATTTT.

This clonotype was seen repeatedly, ten times or more. This rearrangement joins TRBV5-1 to TRBJ2-7; TRBD2 matches at 9 bases. The germline CDR1 and CDR2 sequences are SGHRS and YFSETQ. The CDR3 length is 18 residues. The V gene end was trimmed by 3 bases and the J gene end by 7 bases; junction bases not matched to a gene: 20. The CDR3 coding sequence is TGCGCCAGCAGCTACCTCAGCGGGGGGAGCGGGGACTACGGAGAGCAGTACTTC. It yields the protein CASSYLSGGSGDYGEQYF.

V usage is TRBV9 and J usage is TRBJ2-3, with 8 bases lining up with TRBD2. Germline V lookup: CDR1 SGDLS, CDR2 YYNGEE. This CDR3 has 16 amino acids. V lost 0 bases to trimming and J lost 4 bases; unmatched junction nucleotides: 7. CDR3 nucleotides: TGTGCCAGCAGCGTAGGGACTAGCTGGAGCCCAGATACGCAGTATTTT. Its protein product is CASSVGTSWSPDTQYF.

The chain recombines TRBV24-1 with TRBJ2-2; the match to TRBD2 covers 10 bases. Germline CDR1 reads KGHDR; CDR2 reads SFDVKD. Trimming at V came to 5 bases and at J to 4 bases, leaving 0 bases not matched to a gene. The length of the CDR3 is 14 residues. CDR3 residues: CATSVAGGTGELFF. The CDR3 nucleotides read TGTGCCACCAGTGTAGCGGGAGGCACCGGGGAGCTGTTTTTT.

This clonotype was recorded at least ten times. J is TRBJ2-1 and V is TRBV5-1; 13 bases fit TRBD2. CDR1 SGHRS and CDR2 YFSETQ come from the germline V gene. V lost 4 bases and J lost 3; bases outside the gene matches: 10. The CDR3 totals 18 residues. The CDR3, as DNA: TGCGCCAGCAGCATAACTAGCGGGGGGGAATCCCTCTACAATGAGCAGTTCTTC. Translated: CASSITSGGESLYNEQFF. The full variable domain, its missing parts supplied by reference TRBV5-1 and TRBJ2-1, is KAGVTQTPRYLIKTRGQQVTLSCSPISGHRSVSWYQQTPGQGLQFLFEYFSETQRNKGNFPGRFSGRQFSNSRSEMNVSTLELGDSALYLCASSITSGGESLYNEQFFGPGTRLTVL.

At least ten counts were recorded for this clonotype. The J gene is TRBJ1-1, the V gene TRBV5-1, with D unclear. This CDR3 comprises 14 residues. Germline CDR1 and CDR2: SGHRS and YFSETQ. Trimming pared 2 bases from V and 1 base from J, leaving 9 bases between. The CDR3 loop is CASSLTPSNTEAFF. CDR3 coding DNA: TGCGCCAGCAGCTTAACGCCTTCGAACACTGAAGCTTTCTTT.

The sample holds many counts of this clonotype. The chain employs TRBV21-1 and TRBJ1-1. TRBV21-1 is assigned pseudogene status. This CDR3 comprises 12 residues. CDR3 nucleotides: TGTGCCAGCAGCAAACTGGGCACTGAAGCTTTCTTT. Translation gives CASSKLGTEAFF.

V and J are TRBV7-6 and TRBJ2-3; D possibly corresponds to TRBD2 (6 bases). Looked up from germline, CDR1 is SGHVS and CDR2 is FNYEAQ. The CDR3 runs 14 residues. Trimming cost V 4 bases and J 4 bases, with 12 bases left between them. This CDR3 reads CASSYGGLADTQYF. The CDR3 DNA reads TGTGCCAGCAGCTATGGGGGGTTAGCAGATACGCAGTATTTT.

The chain uses TRBV12-3 or TRBV12-4 and TRBJ2-1; TRBD1 aligns across 9 bases. CDR3 length: 16 residues. Trimming cost V 5 bases and J 4 bases; bases outside gene matches: 9. The CDR3 DNA reads as TGTGCCAGCAGTCCAACCGGGACAGGGCCTTACAATGAGCAGTTCTTC. Amino acid sequence: CASSPTGTGPYNEQFF.

The sample holds a few counts of this clonotype. V gene TRBV20-1 combines with J gene TRBJ1-2; D perhaps matches TRBD1 (5 bases). Germline V gene data show CDR1 as DFQATT and CDR2 as SNEGSKA (reference sequence). V was clipped by 3 bases and J by 0 bases, with 8 bases between them. The CDR3 runs to 13 residues. CDR3 coding DNA: TGCAGTGCTAGGACAGACACTAACTATGGCTACACCTTC. Translating it yields CSARTDTNYGYTF.

Ten or more counts support this clonotype. V gene TRBV12-3 or TRBV12-4 combines with J gene TRBJ2-2, with D uncertain. V was cut by 4 bases and J by 9 bases, with 15 bases left in between. This CDR3 spans 14 amino acids. The CDR3 region is CASSSLIGNRELFF. CDR3 DNA sequence: TGTGCCAGCAGTTCCCTTATTGGAAACCGGGAGCTGTTTTTT.

This clonotype has a count of ten or more. The chain uses TRBV28 and TRBJ2-7; a possible D gene is TRBD1 (6 bases). The length of the CDR3 is 14 residues. Trimming took 3 bases from V and 2 from J, leaving 11 bases between them. The germline CDR1 and CDR2 sequences are MDHEN and SYDVKM. The CDR3 coding sequence is TGTGCCAGCAGTTTTTTGGGACAACCCTACGAGCAGTACTTC. Translating gives CASSFLGQPYEQYF.

This clonotype was counted only a few times. The J gene is TRBJ2-7, the V gene TRBV7-2; D is ambiguous. The germline V and J ends were trimmed by 2 bases and 0 bases, with 8 bases remaining between them. The CDR3 covers 14 residues. CDR1 and CDR2 from the germline V gene are SGHTA and FQGNSA. Here the CDR3 reads CASSLREGSYEQYF. As DNA, the CDR3 is TGTGCCAGCAGCTTAAGGGAAGGCTCCTACGAGCAGTACTTC.

The V and J genes are TRBV24-1 and TRBJ2-1; no definite D call. The V end lost 0 bases, the J end lost 9 bases, and 14 bases lay between the germline ends. CDR3 length: 15 residues. Germline loops: CDR1 KGHDR, CDR2 SFDVKD. CDR3 nucleotides: TGTGCCACCAGTGATTTGAAAGGCCCCGCCCGTGAGCAGTTCTTC. This gives the protein CATSDLKGPAREQFF.

The chain couples TRBV6-2 or TRBV6-3 to TRBJ2-7; unclear D gene. Germline CDR1 is MNHEY and CDR2 is SVGEGT. Trimming removed 2 bases from V and 1 base from J, with 9 bases in between. CDR3 length: 14 amino acids. The CDR3 DNA is TGTGCCAGCAGTTACCCCGGGCCATCCTACGAGCAGTACTTC. It yields the protein CASSYPGPSYEQYF.

The chain couples TRBV5-5 to TRBJ2-7, with TRBD1 identical over 9 bases. V shed 0 bases, J shed 4 bases, and the junction held 2 bases outside the gene matches. The CDR3 is 14 amino acids. Per germline, CDR1 SGHKS and CDR2 YYEKEE (reference sequence). CDR3 residues: CASSLGDRVYEQYF. The CDR3 coding sequence is TGTGCCAGCAGCTTGGGGGACAGGGTTTACGAGCAGTACTTC.

This clonotype occurred many times. The CDR3 coding sequence is TGTGCCAGCAGCCCCCTTAGCGGAAGACGCACAGATACGCAGTATTTT. Encoded protein: CASSPLSGRRTDTQYF. The chain combines TRBV7-8 with TRBJ2-3; a weak D match, TRBD2 (6 bases). The V end was cut by 5 bases, the J end by 1 base, with 16 bases between. Germline CDR1 SGHVS, CDR2 FQNEAQ. This CDR3 is 16 amino acids long.

The table lists this clonotype with many counts. The genes are TRBV20-1 and TRBJ1-5; D ambiguous. The CDR3 is 14 residues long. Germline V gives CDR1 DFQATT, CDR2 SNEGSKA (reference sequence). Trimming shortened V by 4 bases and J by 6 bases, and 16 bases separated the two germline ends. The CDR3 coding sequence is TGCAGTGCTAAGGTTGGCGGTGTTTCTCAGCCCCAGCATTTT. Translation: CSAKVGGVSQPQHF.

This chain uses TRBV7-6 with TRBJ1-3; weak D call: TRBD1 (5 bases). Germline V gene lookup returns CDR1 SGHVS and CDR2 FNYEAQ. The CDR3 loop spans 19 amino acids. Trimming took off 1 base at V and 0 bases at J, with 19 bases between the two ends. CDR3 DNA sequence: TGTGCCAGCAGCTTAGGCAGGGACCCCCACATCAACTCTGGAAACACCATATATTTT. It encodes CASSLGRDPHINSGNTIYF.

This clonotype was detected a few times. V is TRBV20-1 and J is TRBJ2-2; D might be TRBD1 (6 bases). Per the germline V gene, CDR1 is DFQATT and CDR2 is SNEGSKA (reference sequence). V lost 4 bases and J 6 bases, leaving 15 bases between the germline ends. The length of the CDR3 is 14 residues. CDR3 nucleotide sequence: TGCAGTGCTACCGACCGAGGGGGTCCCGGGGAGCTGTTTTTT. This gives the protein CSATDRGGPGELFF.

This clonotype has a count of ten or more. The V gene is TRBV12-3 or TRBV12-4, the J gene TRBJ2-1, with 8 nucleotides matching TRBD2. The CDR3 consists of 17 residues. Trimming at V came to 5 bases and at J to 9 bases, leaving 18 bases not matched to a gene. The CDR3 DNA sequence: TGTGCCAGCAGTCAATTACTAGCGGTTGGGAGGGCCGGTGAGCAGTTCTTC. It is translated as CASSQLLAVGRAGEQFF.

At least ten counts were recorded for this clonotype. The chain is built from TRBV6-1 and TRBJ2-1, with D unclear. Germline loops: CDR1 MNHNS, CDR2 SASEGT. V was shortened by 6 bases and J by 2 bases, with 8 bases between the two germline ends. This CDR3 is 13 amino acids long. The CDR3 DNA reads TGTGCCAGCAGAGAGATCACCTACAATGAGCAGTTCTTC. It specifies CASREITYNEQFF.